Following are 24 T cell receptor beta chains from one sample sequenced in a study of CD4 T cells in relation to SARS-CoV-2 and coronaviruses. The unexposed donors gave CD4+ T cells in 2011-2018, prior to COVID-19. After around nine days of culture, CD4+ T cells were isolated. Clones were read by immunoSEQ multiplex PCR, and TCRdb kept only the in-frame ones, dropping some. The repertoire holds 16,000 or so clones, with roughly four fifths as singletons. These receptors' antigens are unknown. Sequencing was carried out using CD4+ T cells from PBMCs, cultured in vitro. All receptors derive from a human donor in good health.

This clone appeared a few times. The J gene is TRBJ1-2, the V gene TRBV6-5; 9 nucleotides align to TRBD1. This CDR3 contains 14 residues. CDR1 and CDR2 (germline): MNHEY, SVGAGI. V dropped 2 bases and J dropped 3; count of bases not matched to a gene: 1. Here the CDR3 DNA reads TGTGCCAGCAGTTACCGGACAGGGGACTATGGCTACACCTTC. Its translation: CASSYRTGDYGYTF.

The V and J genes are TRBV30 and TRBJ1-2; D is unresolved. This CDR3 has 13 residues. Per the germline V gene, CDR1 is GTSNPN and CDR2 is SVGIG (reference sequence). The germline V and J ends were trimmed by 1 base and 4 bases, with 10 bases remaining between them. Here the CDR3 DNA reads TGTGCCTGGAGTGGGCAGGAGATCTATGGCTACACCTTC. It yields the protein CAWSGQEIYGYTF.

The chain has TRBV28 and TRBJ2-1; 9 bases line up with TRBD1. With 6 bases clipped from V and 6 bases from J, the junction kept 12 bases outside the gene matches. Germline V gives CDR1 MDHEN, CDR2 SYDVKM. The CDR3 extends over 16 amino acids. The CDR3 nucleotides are TGTGCCAGCAGAAAAATCAGACAGGGGGTCGGCAATGAGCAGTTCTTC. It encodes CASRKIRQGVGNEQFF.

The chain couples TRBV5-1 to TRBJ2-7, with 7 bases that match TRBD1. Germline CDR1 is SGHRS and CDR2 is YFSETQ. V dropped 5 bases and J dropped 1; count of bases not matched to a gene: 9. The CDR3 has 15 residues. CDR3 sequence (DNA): TGCGCCAGCAGACGGACCCCGGGACAGTCCTACGAGCAGTACTTC. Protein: CASRRTPGQSYEQYF. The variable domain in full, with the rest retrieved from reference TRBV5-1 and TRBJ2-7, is KAGVTQTPRYLIKTRGQQVTLSCSPISGHRSVSWYQQTPGQGLQFLFEYFSETQRNKGNFPGRFSGRQFSNSRSEMNVSTLELGDSALYLCASRRTPGQSYEQYFGPGTRLTVT.

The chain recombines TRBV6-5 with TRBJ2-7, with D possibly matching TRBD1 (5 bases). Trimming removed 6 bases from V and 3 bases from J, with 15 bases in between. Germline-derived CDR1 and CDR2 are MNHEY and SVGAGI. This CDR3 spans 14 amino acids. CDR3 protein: CASRIQGFGYEQYF. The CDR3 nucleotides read TGTGCCAGCAGGATTCAGGGATTCGGCTACGAGCAGTACTTC.

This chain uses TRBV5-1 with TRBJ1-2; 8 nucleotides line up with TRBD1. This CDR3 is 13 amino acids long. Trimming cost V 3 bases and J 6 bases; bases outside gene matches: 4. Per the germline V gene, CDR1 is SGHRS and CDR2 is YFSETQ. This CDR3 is CASSWTGYDGYTF. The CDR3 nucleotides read TGCGCCAGCAGCTGGACAGGGTATGATGGCTACACCTTC.

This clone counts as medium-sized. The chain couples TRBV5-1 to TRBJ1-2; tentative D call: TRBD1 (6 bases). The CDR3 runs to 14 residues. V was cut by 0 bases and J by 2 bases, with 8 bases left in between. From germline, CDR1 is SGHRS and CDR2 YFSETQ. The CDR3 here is CASSLDRENYGYTF. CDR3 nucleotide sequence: TGCGCCAGCAGCTTGGACAGGGAAAACTATGGCTACACCTTC.

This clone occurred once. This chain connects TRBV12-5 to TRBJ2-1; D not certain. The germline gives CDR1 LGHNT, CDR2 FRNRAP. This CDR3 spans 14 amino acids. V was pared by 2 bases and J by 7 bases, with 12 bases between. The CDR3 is CASGLQLLVNEQFF. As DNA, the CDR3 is TGTGCTAGTGGTTTGCAGCTCCTAGTGAATGAGCAGTTCTTC.

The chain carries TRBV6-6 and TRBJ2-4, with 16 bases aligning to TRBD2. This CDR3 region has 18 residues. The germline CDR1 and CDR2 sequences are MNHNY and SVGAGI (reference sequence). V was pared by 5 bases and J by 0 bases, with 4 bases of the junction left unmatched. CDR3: CASSPGLAGGVAKNIQYF. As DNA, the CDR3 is TGTGCCAGCAGTCCGGGACTAGCGGGAGGGGTAGCCAAAAACATTCAGTACTTC.

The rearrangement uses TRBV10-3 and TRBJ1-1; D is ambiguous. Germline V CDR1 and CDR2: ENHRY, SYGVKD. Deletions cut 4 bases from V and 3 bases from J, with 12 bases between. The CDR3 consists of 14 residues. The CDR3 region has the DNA TGTGCCATCAGTGGGCGCTGGCAAGACACTGAAGCTTTCTTT. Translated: CAISGRWQDTEAFF.

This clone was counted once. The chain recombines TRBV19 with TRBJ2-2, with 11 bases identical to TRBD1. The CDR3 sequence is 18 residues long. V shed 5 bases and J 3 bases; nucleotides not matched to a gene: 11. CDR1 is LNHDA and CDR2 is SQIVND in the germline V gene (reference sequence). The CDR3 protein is CASSFKPGQGVHTGELFF. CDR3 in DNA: TGTGCCAGTAGTTTTAAACCGGGACAGGGGGTCCACACCGGGGAGCTGTTTTTT.

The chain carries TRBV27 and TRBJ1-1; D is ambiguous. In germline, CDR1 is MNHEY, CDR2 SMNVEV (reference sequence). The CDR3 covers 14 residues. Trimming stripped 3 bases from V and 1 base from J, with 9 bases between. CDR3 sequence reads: CASSFGSGNTEAFF. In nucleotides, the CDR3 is TGTGCCAGCAGTTTTGGATCAGGGAACACTGAAGCTTTCTTT.

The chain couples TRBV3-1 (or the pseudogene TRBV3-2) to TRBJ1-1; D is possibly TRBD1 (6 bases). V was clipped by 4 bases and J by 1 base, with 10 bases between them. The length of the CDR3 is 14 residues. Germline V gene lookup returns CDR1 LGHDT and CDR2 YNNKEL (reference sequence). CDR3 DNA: TGTGCCAGCAGCCTAGGACAGCAGAACACTGAAGCTTTCTTT. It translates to CASSLGQQNTEAFF.

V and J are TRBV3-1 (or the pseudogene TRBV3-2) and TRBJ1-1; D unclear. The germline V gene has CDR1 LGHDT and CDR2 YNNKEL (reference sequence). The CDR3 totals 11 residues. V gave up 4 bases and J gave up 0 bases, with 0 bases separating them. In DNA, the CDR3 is TGTGCCAGCAGCCTGAACACTGAAGCTTTCTTT. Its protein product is CASSLNTEAFF.

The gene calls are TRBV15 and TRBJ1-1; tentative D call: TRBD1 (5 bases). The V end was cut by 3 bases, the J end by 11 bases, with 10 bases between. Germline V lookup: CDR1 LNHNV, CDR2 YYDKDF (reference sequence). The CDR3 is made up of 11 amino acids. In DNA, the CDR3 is TGTGCCACCAGCAGGGGGGAGCGGGCTTTCTTT. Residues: CATSRGERAFF.

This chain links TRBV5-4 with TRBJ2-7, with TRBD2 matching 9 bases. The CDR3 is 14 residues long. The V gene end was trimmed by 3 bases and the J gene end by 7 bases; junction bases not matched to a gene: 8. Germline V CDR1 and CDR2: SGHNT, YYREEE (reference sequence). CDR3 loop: CASSSLAGVGEQYF. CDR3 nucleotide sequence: TGTGCCAGCAGCTCCTTAGCGGGAGTGGGGGAGCAGTACTTC.

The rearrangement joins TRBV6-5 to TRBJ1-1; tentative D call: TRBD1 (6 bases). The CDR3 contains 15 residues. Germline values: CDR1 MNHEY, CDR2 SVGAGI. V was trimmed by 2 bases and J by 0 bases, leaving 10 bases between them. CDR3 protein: CASSYTRTVNTEAFF. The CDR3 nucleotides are TGTGCCAGCAGTTACACGAGGACAGTGAACACTGAAGCTTTCTTT.

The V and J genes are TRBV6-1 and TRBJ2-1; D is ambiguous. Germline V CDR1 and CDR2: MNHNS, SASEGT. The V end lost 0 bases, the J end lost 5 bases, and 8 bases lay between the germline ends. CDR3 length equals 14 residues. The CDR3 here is CASSEAFGNNEQFF. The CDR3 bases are TGTGCCAGCAGTGAAGCCTTCGGTAACAATGAGCAGTTCTTC.

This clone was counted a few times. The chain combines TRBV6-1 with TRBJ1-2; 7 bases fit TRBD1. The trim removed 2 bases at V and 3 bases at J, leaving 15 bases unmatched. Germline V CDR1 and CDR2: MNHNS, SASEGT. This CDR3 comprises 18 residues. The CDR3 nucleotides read TGTGCCAGCAGTGAATCGAGCAAGACAGGGAAGCGGTACTATGGCTACACCTTC. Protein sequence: CASSESSKTGKRYYGYTF.

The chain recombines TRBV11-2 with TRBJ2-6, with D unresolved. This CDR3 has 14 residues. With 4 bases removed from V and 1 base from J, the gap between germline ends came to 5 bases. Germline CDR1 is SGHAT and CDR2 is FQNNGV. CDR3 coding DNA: TGTGCCAGCAGCTGGGGTTCTGGGGCCAACGTCCTGACTTTC. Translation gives CASSWGSGANVLTF.

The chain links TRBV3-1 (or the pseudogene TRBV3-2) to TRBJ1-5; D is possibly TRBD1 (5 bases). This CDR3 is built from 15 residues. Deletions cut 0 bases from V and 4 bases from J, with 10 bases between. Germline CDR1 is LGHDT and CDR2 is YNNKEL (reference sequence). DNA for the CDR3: TGTGCCAGCAGCCAAGATAGGACAAGAAATCAGCCCCAGCATTTT. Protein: CASSQDRTRNQPQHF.

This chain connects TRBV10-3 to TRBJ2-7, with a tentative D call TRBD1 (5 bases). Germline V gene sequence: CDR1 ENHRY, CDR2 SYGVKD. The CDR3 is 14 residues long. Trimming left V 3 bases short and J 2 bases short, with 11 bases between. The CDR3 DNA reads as TGTGCCATCAGTGAAGGGGCAGGACCCTACGAGCAGTACTTC. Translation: CAISEGAGPYEQYF.

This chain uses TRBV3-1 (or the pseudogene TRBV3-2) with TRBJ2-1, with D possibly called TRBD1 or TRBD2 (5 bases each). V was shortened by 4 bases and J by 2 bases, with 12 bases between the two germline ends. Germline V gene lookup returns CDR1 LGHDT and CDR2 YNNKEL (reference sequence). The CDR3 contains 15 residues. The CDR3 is CASSLERDAYNEQFF. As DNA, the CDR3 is TGTGCCAGCAGCCTTGAAAGGGACGCCTACAATGAGCAGTTCTTC.

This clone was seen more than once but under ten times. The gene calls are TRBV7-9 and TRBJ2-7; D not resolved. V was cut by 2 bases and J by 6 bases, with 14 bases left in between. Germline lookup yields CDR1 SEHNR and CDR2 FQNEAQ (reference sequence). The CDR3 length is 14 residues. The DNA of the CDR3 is TGTGCCAGCAGCTTAATGGACGTCGCGCTCGAGCAGTACTTC. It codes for CASSLMDVALEQYF.